This T cell receptor (beta chain) was documented in a study of beta chain features in type 1 diabetes. This clone was recorded once. The antigen remains unidentified. The J segment lost 1 base and the V segment lost 10 bases, leaving 7 bases of the junction unmatched. Per germline, CDR1 MNHNY and CDR2 SVGAGI (reference sequence). The CDR3 is made up of 15 amino acids. The single heparinised draw taken from each donor contained about 100 mL of blood on average. Sorted CD4+ subsets: naive, central memory, regulatory, stem cell-like memory (CD45RO/CCR7/CD25/CD127/CD95/CD27 panel). Study results and limitations: There was a moderate but significant shortening of TCRB CDR3s in all four CD4+ subsets of Type 1 diabetes patients.

The whole isolated RNA underwent reverse transcription, so sequencing captured expressed TCRB transcripts. Several million reads per sample on average were obtained from naive, central memory and regulatory T cell samples. The protocol was immunoSEQ multiplex PCR, while the TCRdb copy is restricted to in-frame clones and leaves out a portion. The table includes roughly 160,000 clones, 8% to 9.5% detected once. The rearrangement uses TRBV6-6 and TRBJ2-6; 7 bases match TRBD1. Material for sequencing was central memory CD4+ T cells from blood. This sequence was found in a woman in her late teens or twenties with type 1 diabetes. The CDR3, as DNA: TGTGCCACCAGGGGGACAACTTCTGGGGCCAACGTCCTGACTTTC. This gives the protein CATRGTTSGANVLTF.